Presented here are 32 T cell receptor beta chains from one specimen sequenced in a study of blood T cell repertoires in COVID-19. Using immunoSEQ multiplex PCR, the repertoire was profiled, and TCRdb retains in-frame clones only, with some absent. The data contain some 120,000 clones, around four fifths of them singletons. The specimen was peripheral blood. The receptors were sampled from a man aged 25 to 45 with acute or convalescent COVID-19.

This clone was detected only a few times. CDR3 residues: CASSQGAIAGRGDTQYF. CDR3 DNA sequence: TGTGCCAGCAGCCAAGGGGCGATAGCGGGGCGCGGAGATACGCAGTATTTT. V and J are TRBV3-1 (or the pseudogene TRBV3-2) and TRBJ2-3, with 8 bases aligning to TRBD2. Germline assignment: CDR1 LGHDT and CDR2 YNNKEL (reference sequence). J was trimmed by 5 bases and V by 1 base; bases with no gene match: 11. The CDR3 contains 17 residues.

The chain recombines TRBV7-8 with TRBJ2-5, with 10 bases identical to TRBD1. Trimming cost V 1 base and J 5 bases; bases outside gene matches: 4. Germline CDR1 reads SGHVS; CDR2 reads FQNEAQ. The CDR3 is 15 residues long. CDR3 sequence (DNA): TGTGCCAGCAGCTTAGTGACAGGGGGCGGGGAGACCCAGTACTTC. This encodes CASSLVTGGGETQYF.

The chain joins TRBV30 to TRBJ1-1, with TRBD1 matching 7 bases. J gave up 3 bases and V 4 bases, and 8 bases lay outside the gene matches. The germline V gene has CDR1 GTSNPN and CDR2 SVGIG (reference sequence). The CDR3 is 14 amino acids. CDR3 protein: CAWTPGTADTEAFF. CDR3 nucleotides: TGTGCCTGGACACCGGGGACAGCAGACACTGAAGCTTTCTTT.

The chain employs TRBV30 and TRBJ2-5; 9 nucleotides match TRBD2. This CDR3 has 16 amino acids. Germline-derived CDR1 and CDR2 are GTSNPN and SVGIG (reference sequence). With V trimmed by 3 bases and J by 5 bases, 13 bases remained unmatched. In nucleotides, the CDR3 is TGTGCCTGGAGACCGGGACTAGCATTTAAGGCGGAGACCCAGTACTTC. Residues: CAWRPGLAFKAETQYF.

This clone is labeled medium-sized (0.01 to 0.1%). The chain has TRBV6-5 and TRBJ1-5, with TRBD1 identical over 7 bases. This CDR3 has 15 amino acids. Germline-derived CDR1 and CDR2 are MNHEY and SVGAGI. With 5 bases clipped from V and 2 bases from J, the junction kept 6 bases outside the gene matches. For the CDR3, the DNA is TGTGCCAGCAGTCGACAGGGATCGGGCAATCAGCCCCAGCATTTT. It translates to CASSRQGSGNQPQHF.

The chain couples TRBV5-1 to TRBJ2-2, with D perhaps matching TRBD2 (5 bases). CDR3 length: 16 residues. Germline V gene data show CDR1 as SGHRS and CDR2 as YFSETQ. Trimming stripped 7 bases from V and 6 bases from J, with 22 bases between. CDR3 in amino acids: CASQAELAIFPGELFF. The CDR3 nucleotides are TGCGCCAGCCAAGCGGAGCTGGCGATTTTCCCCGGGGAGCTGTTTTTT.

In this sample, this clone turned up once. The rearrangement joins TRBV5-1 to TRBJ1-2, with TRBD1 identical over 7 bases. From germline, CDR1 is SGHRS and CDR2 YFSETQ. This CDR3 is 14 amino acids long. J gave up 11 bases and V 4 bases, and 14 bases lay outside the gene matches. In DNA form, the CDR3 reads TGCGCCAGCAGCGTGGACAGGCCGACCCTAGGTTACACCTTC. Translating gives CASSVDRPTLGYTF.

CDR3: CASSVDPGGYNEQFF. Written as DNA, the CDR3 is TGTGCCAGCAGCGTAGACCCGGGAGGGTACAATGAGCAGTTCTTC. V is TRBV9 and J is TRBJ2-1; 8 bases fit TRBD2. Germline assignment: CDR1 SGDLS and CDR2 YYNGEE. Germline trimming cut 0 bases from V and 4 bases from J; bases unmatched to any gene: 3. This CDR3 is built from 15 residues.

The chain is built from TRBV9 and TRBJ1-3; D perhaps matches TRBD1 (6 bases). The germline V gene has CDR1 SGDLS and CDR2 YYNGEE. Trimming removed 2 bases at V and 8 bases at J, with 23 bases between. CDR3 length equals 17 residues. In DNA, the CDR3 is TGTGCCAGCAGCGTCGCCTATGGACAGACCAGGAGAGACACCATATATTTT. Translated, it gives CASSVAYGQTRRDTIYF. Full variable domain (rest looked up from reference TRBV9 and TRBJ1-3): DSGVTQTPKHLITATGQRVTLRCSPRSGDLSVYWYQQSLDQGLQFLIQYYNGEERAKGNILERFSAQQFPDLHSELNLSSLELGDSALYFCASSVAYGQTRRDTIYFGEGSWLTVV.

This clone appeared a single time. This chain connects TRBV9 to TRBJ2-2; maybe TRBD1 (7 bases). Germline-derived CDR1 and CDR2 are SGDLS and YYNGEE. V was cut by 0 bases and J by 4 bases, with 13 bases left in between. This CDR3 spans 16 amino acids. DNA of the CDR3: TGTGCCAGCAGCGTAGGGCAGGGGGGTCTCACCGGGGAGCTGTTTTTT. It is translated as CASSVGQGGLTGELFF.

At least ten counts were recorded for this clone. The V call is TRBV7-2, the J call TRBJ2-3, with a possible D match to TRBD1 (5 bases). The length of the CDR3 is 15 residues. Germline assignment: CDR1 SGHTA and CDR2 FQGNSA. The V gene lost 2 bases and the J gene lost 3 bases, with 12 bases spanning the gap. The CDR3 here is CASSLWSRETDTQYF. The CDR3 bases are TGTGCCAGCAGCTTATGGTCCAGGGAAACAGATACGCAGTATTTT.

V is TRBV4-3 and J is TRBJ2-4, with D maybe TRBD1 (6 bases). Deletions cut 1 base from V and 2 bases from J, with 9 bases between. CDR3 length: 15 residues. Germline CDR1 LGHNA, CDR2 YSLEER. The CDR3 coding sequence is TGCGCCAGCAGCCAAGTTGGGGGCTCCAAAAACATTCAGTACTTC. Translating it yields CASSQVGGSKNIQYF.

This clone was seen only once. The chain employs TRBV21-1 and TRBJ1-6; the table's D call, TRBD1, has no DNA check behind it. TRBV21-1 has pseudogene status. The CDR3 has 15 residues. This chain's CDR3 is CASSKSRTANSPLHF. The CDR3 DNA sequence: TGTGCCAGCAGCAAATCGAGGACAGCCAATTCACCCCTCCACTTT.

This chain uses TRBV19 with TRBJ2-3; 7 positions agree with TRBD1. V lost 7 bases, J lost 7 bases, and 14 bases stayed unmatched. This CDR3 is 15 amino acids long. Germline V gene lookup returns CDR1 LNHDA and CDR2 SQIVND (reference sequence). CDR3 residues: CASNVALTGEYTQYF. The CDR3 DNA is TGTGCCAGTAACGTTGCTCTAACAGGGGAGTATACGCAGTATTTT.

This clone showed up just a few times. CDR3 coding DNA: TGTGCCAGCAGCCTATTAACTGGGAGCTCTGGAAACACCATATATTTT. It codes for CASSLLTGSSGNTIYF. This rearrangement joins TRBV3-1 (or the pseudogene TRBV3-2) to TRBJ1-3; no reliable D call. The CDR3 loop spans 16 amino acids. Trimming removed 4 bases at V and 0 bases at J, with 13 bases between. Germline V gives CDR1 LGHDT, CDR2 YNNKEL (reference sequence).

The rearrangement links TRBV10-3 to TRBJ1-1; the match to TRBD1 covers 9 bases. With V trimmed by 4 bases and J by 5 bases, 11 bases remained unmatched. Germline lookup yields CDR1 ENHRY and CDR2 SYGVKD. This CDR3 comprises 16 residues. In DNA, the CDR3 is TGTGCCATCAGTGGAAGGGACAGGGAGACGAAGACTGAAGCTTTCTTT. It yields the protein CAISGRDRETKTEAFF.

The chain combines TRBV27 with TRBJ1-5; no firm D call. Germline values: CDR1 MNHEY, CDR2 SMNVEV (reference sequence). CDR3 length: 15 amino acids. V was clipped by 2 bases and J by 2 bases, with 10 bases between them. The CDR3 DNA reads as TGTGCCAGCAGTTTAACGGGATTTGGCAATCAGCCCCAGCATTTT. Amino acids: CASSLTGFGNQPQHF.

The chain recombines TRBV5-1 with TRBJ2-6; possible D gene TRBD1, 6 bases. Germline-derived CDR1 and CDR2 are SGHRS and YFSETQ. The V gene lost 0 bases and the J gene lost 0 bases, with 16 bases spanning the gap. This CDR3 comprises 19 residues. The CDR3 spells CASSLVGGYGFSGANVLTF. The CDR3 coding sequence is TGCGCCAGCAGCTTGGTAGGGGGTTACGGTTTCTCTGGGGCCAACGTCCTGACTTTC.

The chain combines TRBV30 with TRBJ1-2, with D tentatively TRBD1 (5 bases). Trimming took off 0 bases at V and 3 bases at J, with 14 bases between the two ends. CDR3 size: 15 residues. Germline V lookup: CDR1 GTSNPN, CDR2 SVGIG (reference sequence). CDR3 loop: CAWSVRQGGYYGYTF. CDR3 nucleotide sequence: TGTGCCTGGAGTGTACGTCAGGGAGGGTACTATGGCTACACCTTC.

The rearrangement joins TRBV6-5 to TRBJ1-4; 7 bases map to TRBD1. The CDR3 has 14 amino acids. Per the germline V gene, CDR1 is MNHEY and CDR2 is SVGAGI. V was pared by 10 bases and J by 6 bases, with 11 bases of the junction left unmatched. CDR3 region: CATVKGGGDEKLFF. The DNA of the CDR3 is TGTGCCACCGTGAAAGGGGGCGGCGATGAAAAACTGTTTTTT.

The chain joins TRBV18 to TRBJ2-5; D unresolved. Trimming stripped 6 bases from V and 1 base from J, with 15 bases between. This CDR3 spans 15 amino acids. Looked up from germline, CDR1 is KGHSH and CDR2 is LQKENI. In DNA form, the CDR3 reads TGTGCCAGCTCGCCAACGACATTGACCCAAGAGACCCAGTACTTC. This encodes CASSPTTLTQETQYF.

The V call is TRBV30, the J call TRBJ1-6; D is ambiguous. Germline V CDR1 and CDR2: GTSNPN, SVGIG (reference sequence). Between the trimmed V and J ends, which lost 2 bases and 10 bases, there was a span of 9 bases. This CDR3 region has 12 residues. CDR3 bases: TGTGCCTGGAGTATGGAGGAATCACCCCTCCACTTT. This codes for CAWSMEESPLHF.

This clone was found once. This chain uses TRBV10-3 with TRBJ1-4, with TRBD1 identical over 7 bases. V lost 8 bases to trimming and J lost 5 bases; unmatched junction nucleotides: 5. The germline V gene encodes CDR1 ENHRY and CDR2 SYGVKD. The CDR3 covers 13 residues. The DNA of the CDR3 is TGTGCCATCGGTCAGGGGGGAAATGAAAAACTGTTTTTT. Translated, it gives CAIGQGGNEKLFF.

The chain uses TRBV10-3 and TRBJ1-3; D unresolved. The CDR3 is made up of 13 amino acids. Trimming left V 2 bases short and J 4 bases short, with 6 bases between. The germline V gene has CDR1 ENHRY and CDR2 SYGVKD. CDR3: CAISEARGNTIYF. The CDR3 DNA is TGTGCCATCAGTGAGGCCAGGGGAAACACCATATATTTT.

In regard to this clone: Distinct nucleotide sequences in the sample also encode this CDR3. This sequence joins TRBV9 and TRBJ1-4; TRBD1 agrees at 9 bases. With 4 bases clipped from V and 4 bases from J, the junction kept 5 bases outside the gene matches. This CDR3 has 15 amino acids. CDR1 and CDR2 from the germline V gene are SGDLS and YYNGEE. For the CDR3, the DNA is TGTGCCAGCAGCCCCCGGGACAGGGTTAATGAAAAACTGTTTTTT. Translation gives CASSPRDRVNEKLFF.

The rearrangement links TRBV9 to TRBJ2-2; a weak D match, TRBD2 (6 bases). Germline V gene lookup returns CDR1 SGDLS and CDR2 YYNGEE. Trimming shortened V by 6 bases and J by 2 bases, and 17 bases separated the two germline ends. The CDR3 has 16 residues. The CDR3 DNA sequence: TGTGCCAGCAACCCTAAGGCGCGGGGAAACACCGGGGAGCTGTTTTTT. Amino acid sequence: CASNPKARGNTGELFF.

This clone was observed once. The chain carries TRBV6-5 and TRBJ2-1, with 7 bases that match TRBD2. With V trimmed by 3 bases and J by 6 bases, 11 bases remained unmatched. The CDR3 is 16 residues long. Germline CDR1 is MNHEY and CDR2 is SVGAGI. The CDR3 reads CASSYVSAGVGNEQFF. In nucleotides, the CDR3 is TGTGCCAGCAGTTATGTTTCCGCGGGAGTGGGCAATGAGCAGTTCTTC.

The rearrangement joins TRBV19 to TRBJ1-5; 8 bases fit TRBD1. There are 14 residues in the CDR3. CDR1 LNHDA and CDR2 SQIVND come from the germline V gene (reference sequence). The ends lost 5 bases at V and 6 bases at J; junction bases unmatched: 6. In DNA form, the CDR3 reads TGTGCCAGTAGTTTACGACAGGGGATTCAGCCCCAGCATTTT. It yields the protein CASSLRQGIQPQHF.

This sequence joins TRBV24-1 and TRBJ2-7; D remains ambiguous. Germline assignment: CDR1 KGHDR and CDR2 SFDVKD. With 5 bases removed from V and 6 bases from J, the gap between germline ends came to 19 bases. This CDR3 has 15 amino acids. The CDR3 region is CATSACRPEVGEQYV. The CDR3 nucleotides are TGTGCCACCAGTGCTTGCCGACCCGAGGTAGGCGAGCAGTACGTC.

CDR3 sequence: CAWSLGLSYEQYV. The CDR3 DNA follows: TGTGCCTGGAGTCTGGGGCTTTCCTACGAGCAGTACGTC. The genes are TRBV30 and TRBJ2-7; maybe TRBD1 (5 bases). This CDR3 comprises 13 residues. From germline, CDR1 is GTSNPN and CDR2 SVGIG (reference sequence). V was trimmed by 2 bases and J by 1 base, leaving 9 bases between them.

The V gene is TRBV15, the J gene TRBJ2-7, with a tentative D call TRBD2 (5 bases). The CDR3 has 14 amino acids. Germline CDR1 LNHNV, CDR2 YYDKDF (reference sequence). V gave up 1 base and J gave up 5 bases, with 12 bases separating them. This CDR3 is CATSRGGSGDEQYF. The CDR3 DNA sequence: TGTGCCACCAGCAGAGGAGGGTCTGGGGACGAGCAGTACTTC.

This chain joins TRBV2 and TRBJ2-2, with a weak D call TRBD2 (6 bases). The CDR3 extends over 15 amino acids. The V and J ends lost 5 bases and 6 bases respectively, with 16 bases between them. Germline CDR1 and CDR2: SNHLY and FYNNEI. Here the CDR3 reads CASSRSGLTAGELFF. The CDR3, as DNA: TGTGCCAGCAGTCGAAGCGGGTTGACCGCCGGGGAGCTGTTTTTT.